This TCR beta chain was documented in a study of blood T cell repertoires in COVID-19. Looking at the study overall: Some COVID-19 samples were acute and others convalescent; all came from the United States, Italy and Spain.

Authors' data handling: By means of reference gene primer amplification, nucleated cell counts were estimated. Clones were read by immunoSEQ multiplex PCR, and TCRdb kept only the in-frame ones, dropping some. V and J calls and clone size follow that table, whereas D and trimming were derived from the DNA. The table has about 340,000 clones, 90% to 95% seen once. The V gene lost 4 bases and the J gene lost 6 bases, with 7 bases spanning the gap. There are 11 residues in the CDR3. Per germline, CDR1 SQVTM and CDR2 ANQGSEA. V and J are TRBV29-1 and TRBJ2-1, with D possibly being TRBD2 (6 bases). This receptor was obtained from a young woman who had recovered from COVID-19. Material: peripheral blood. The CDR3 nucleotides are TGCAGCGTTGTCGGGGGCAATGAGCAGTTCTTC. This sequence encodes CSVVGGNEQFF.